This TCR beta chain was recovered during a study of CD8+ T cells in alopecia areata. Whole-study results and caveats: Scalp samples also yield sequences from resident alphabeta T cells of normal skin.

V lost 5 bases and J 2 bases, leaving 13 bases between the germline ends. The CDR3 totals 13 residues. Germline V gene lookup returns CDR1 GTSNPN and CDR2 SVGIG (reference sequence). This clone has only one observation. Its specificity is unknown. Reverse transcribed after extraction, RNA yielded cDNA as the sequencing template. TCRdb's copy holds only in-frame clones and misses some; the assay was immunoSEQ multiplex PCR. Altogether 65,000 to 95,000 clones are present, about 51% being singletons, with the ten largest covering approximately 5.3%. Sample: NKG2D-high CD8+ T cells sorted from blood. This receptor was identified in a human donor with alopecia areata. The chain joins TRBV30 to TRBJ2-7, with a weak D call TRBD2 (5 bases). For the CDR3, the DNA is TGTGCCTGGTCGGCGGGCCGACCCTACGAGCAGTACTTC. Protein sequence: CAWSAGRPYEQYF.